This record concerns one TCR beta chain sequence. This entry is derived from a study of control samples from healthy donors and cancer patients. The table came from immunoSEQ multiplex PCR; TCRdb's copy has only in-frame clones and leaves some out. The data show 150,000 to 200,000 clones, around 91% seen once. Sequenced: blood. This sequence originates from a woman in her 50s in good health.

For the CDR3, the DNA is TGTGCCACCAGTCCGGGACAGTCGGACGAGCAGTACTTC. Residues: CATSPGQSDEQYF. The chain couples TRBV24-1 to TRBJ2-7, with 7 bases identical to TRBD1. The germline V gene has CDR1 KGHDR and CDR2 SFDVKD. The trim removed 6 bases at V and 5 bases at J, leaving 6 bases unmatched. The CDR3 covers 13 residues.